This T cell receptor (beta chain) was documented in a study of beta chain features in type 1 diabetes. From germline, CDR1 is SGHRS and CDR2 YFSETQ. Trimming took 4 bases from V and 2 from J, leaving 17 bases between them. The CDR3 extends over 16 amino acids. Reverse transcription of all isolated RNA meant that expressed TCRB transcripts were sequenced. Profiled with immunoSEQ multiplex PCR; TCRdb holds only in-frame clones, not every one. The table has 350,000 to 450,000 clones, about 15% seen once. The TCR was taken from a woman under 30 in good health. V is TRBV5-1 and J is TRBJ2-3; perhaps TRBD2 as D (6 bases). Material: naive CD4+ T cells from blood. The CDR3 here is CASSLRSGPYTDTQYF. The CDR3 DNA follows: TGCGCCAGCAGCCTGAGGAGCGGGCCTTACACAGATACGCAGTATTTT.